In its sample, the clone carrying this TCR beta chain was seen a few times. This may be a read error: a much more frequent sequence differs by one nucleotide. This specimen belongs to a study of blood T cells in healthy people across ages. The CDR3 consists of 15 residues. Deletions cut 1 base from V and 0 bases from J, with 4 bases between. CDR1 and CDR2 from the germline V gene are SGHTA and FQGNSA. The authors ran a second PCR of 7 to 11 cycles using a sample-barcoded 5' primer and a J-beta primer mix. TCRdb re-called the 5' RACE reads through MiXCR, storing one row per CDR3 protein. The sample carries more than 1,000,000 distinct CDR3 sequences, 20% to 25% recorded once. The sample was also linked to a second study, of T cells of mothers and their children.

V is TRBV7-2 and J is TRBJ2-6; D is ambiguous. The sequenced sample was blood. The clonotype was recovered from a girl aged 2 to 10 in good health. CDR3 sequence reads: CASSLDVSGANVLTF. DNA of the CDR3: TGTGCCAGCAGCTTAGATGTCTCTGGGGCCAACGTCCTGACTTTC.